This T cell receptor (beta chain) was obtained from a study of T-cell memory formation after mild COVID-19. On the study more broadly: Clustering of TCRs was largely donor specific. Study-level results: A balance of CD4 and CD8 characterized clones contracting day 15 to 85, whereas later expanders leaned CD4+.

V lost 0 bases, J lost 9 bases, and 8 bases stayed unmatched. The CDR3 extends over 16 amino acids. CDR1 is DFQATT and CDR2 is SNEGSKA in the germline V gene (reference sequence). Using its own MiXCR run on the 5' RACE reads, TCRdb lists one record per CDR3 protein. The repertoire holds approximately 450,000 distinct CDR3 sequences, with 15% to 20% as singletons. This clonotype has a handful of counts. No antigen is known for it. The genes are TRBV20-1 and TRBJ2-1, with 13 bases matching TRBD2. The material sequenced was PBMCs or a T cell subset sorted from them (not recorded which). The TCR was taken from an adult woman who had mild COVID-19 (a few samples of this study predate the infection). Cell type and time point are not known. In DNA form, the CDR3 reads TGCAGTGCTAGAGATCCGCGACTAGCGGGGGGCGGTGAGCAGTTCTTC. Protein sequence: CSARDPRLAGGGEQFF.